Below, one T cell receptor (beta chain) is given with its context. What it recognizes is unknown. What was sequenced were expressed TCRB transcripts, since all of the isolated RNA had been reverse transcribed. Data came from immunoSEQ multiplex PCR; TCRdb stores just in-frame clones and leaves some out. The table lists a few hundred thousand clones, about 29% of them singletons. This sample stems from a study of beta chain features in type 1 diabetes. Findings and limits, study-wide: Because the template was cDNA, high-expressing cells might be over-represented.

Sequenced: naive CD4+ T cells from blood. The sequence was obtained from a man between 18 and 29 years old in good health.

CDR3 DNA: TGCGCCAGCAGCTTAAGCGGGAAAGGCAAAAACATTCAGTACTTC. It translates to CASSLSGKGKNIQYF. The V gene is TRBV5-1, the J gene TRBJ2-4; the match to TRBD2 covers 7 bases. Trimming removed 2 bases from V and 3 bases from J; junction bases left unmatched: 5. The CDR3 contains 15 residues. Germline loops: CDR1 SGHRS, CDR2 YFSETQ. Looking up the rest from reference TRBV5-1 and TRBJ2-4 gives the full variable domain: KAGVTQTPRYLIKTRGQQVTLSCSPISGHRSVSWYQQTPGQGLQFLFEYFSETQRNKGNFPGRFSGRQFSNSRSEMNVSTLELGDSALYLCASSLSGKGKNIQYFGAGTRLSVL.